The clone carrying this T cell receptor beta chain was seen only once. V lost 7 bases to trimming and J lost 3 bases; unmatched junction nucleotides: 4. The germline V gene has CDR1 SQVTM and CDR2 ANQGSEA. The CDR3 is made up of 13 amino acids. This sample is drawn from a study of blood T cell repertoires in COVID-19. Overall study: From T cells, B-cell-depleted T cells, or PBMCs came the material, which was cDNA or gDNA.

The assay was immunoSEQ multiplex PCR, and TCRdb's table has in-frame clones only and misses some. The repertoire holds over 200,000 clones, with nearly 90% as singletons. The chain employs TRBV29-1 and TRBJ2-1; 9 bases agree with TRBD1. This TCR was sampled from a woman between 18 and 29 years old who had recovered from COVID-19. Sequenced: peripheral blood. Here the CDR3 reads CSDGQGFYNEQFF. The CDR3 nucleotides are TGCAGCGACGGACAGGGGTTCTACAATGAGCAGTTCTTC.